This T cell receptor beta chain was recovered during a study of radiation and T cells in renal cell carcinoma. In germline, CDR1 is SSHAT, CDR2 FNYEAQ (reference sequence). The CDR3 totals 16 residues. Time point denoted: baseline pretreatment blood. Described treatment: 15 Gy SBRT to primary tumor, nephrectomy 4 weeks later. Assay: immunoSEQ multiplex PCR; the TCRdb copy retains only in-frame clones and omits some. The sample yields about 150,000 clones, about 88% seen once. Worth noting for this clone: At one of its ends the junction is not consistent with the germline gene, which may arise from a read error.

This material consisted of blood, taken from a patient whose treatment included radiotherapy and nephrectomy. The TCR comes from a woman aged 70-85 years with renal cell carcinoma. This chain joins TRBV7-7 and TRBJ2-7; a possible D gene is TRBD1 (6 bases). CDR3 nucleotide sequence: TGTGCTAGCAGCTTAGAGAACAGGGTCATAGTGGTCGAGCAGTACTTC. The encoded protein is CASSLENRVIVVEQYF.